A selection of T cell receptor beta chains follows, all from one sample in a study of CD8+ T cells in alopecia areata. Assay: immunoSEQ multiplex PCR; the TCRdb copy retains only in-frame clones and omits some. The table records 150,000 to 200,000 clones, around 50% of them present only once. Sequencing was performed on CD4+ T cells sorted from blood, taken at week 0. All receptors derive from a human donor with alopecia areata. Both conserved end residues are part of each CDR3. A D gene is named only where the DNA matches it firmly. The size of a clone is reported for some rows only, either as once, few or many, or as a class for expanded clones.

abundance	v_gene	d_gene	j_gene	CDR3nt	CDR3aa
.	TRBV4-1	TRBD2	TRBJ2-2	TGCGCCAGCAGCCAAGAAAGGGCGGGACTAGTTGGTGGGGAGCTGTTTTTT	CASSQERAGLVGGELFF
few	TRBV18	.	TRBJ2-2	TGTGCCAGCCGACTTCCCCTCGCCACCGGGGAGCTGTTTTTT	CASRLPLATGELFF
.	TRBV30	.	TRBJ2-3	TGTGCCTGGAGCGCCCACCGAACAGATACGCAGTATTTT	CAWSAHRTDTQYF
few	TRBV29-1	TRBD1	TRBJ1-5	TGCAGCGCTACCCCAGGGGGTGGTCAGCCCCAGCATTTT	CSATPGGGQPQHF
.	TRBV5-1	TRBD1	TRBJ2-5	TGCGCCAGCAGCTTGGCGGGACAGCAAGAGACCCAGTACTTC	CASSLAGQQETQYF
.	TRBV5-1	.	TRBJ2-7	TGCGCCAGCAGCGGCGGACCGGCTTCCTACGAGCAGTACTTC	CASSGGPASYEQYF
.	TRBV5-1	TRBD1	TRBJ2-5	TGCGCCAGCAGCGTGGGACAGACAGAAGAGACCCAGTACTTC	CASSVGQTEETQYF
few	TRBV7-2	.	TRBJ1-1	TGTGCCAGCAGCTTAGTGGACGGACACACTGAAGCTTTCTTT	CASSLVDGHTEAFF
.	TRBV4-1	TRBD1	TRBJ2-3	TGCGCCAGCAGCCGGGAGACGGGACAGGGGCCGCTTAGCATGGGTTTGGATACGCAGTATTTT	CASSRETGQGPLSMGLDTQYF
few	TRBV29-1	.	TRBJ2-4	TGCAGCGTTGGGGGCCTAGCCAAAAACATTCAGTACTTC	CSVGGLAKNIQYF
.	TRBV19	.	TRBJ1-2	TGTGCCAGTAGTAAGGTCGGAAGGCCTGGCTACACCTTC	CASSKVGRPGYTF
.	TRBV7-2	TRBD2	TRBJ2-1	TGTGCCAGCAGCAAGGGACTAGCGGGGGGTCTCAATGAGCAGTTCTTC	CASSKGLAGGLNEQFF
.	TRBV7-9	TRBD2	TRBJ2-7	TGTGCCAGCAGCCGGGGCCCTAGCGGCTACGAGCAGTACTTC	CASSRGPSGYEQYF
few	TRBV6-1	.	TRBJ1-5	TGTGCCAGCAGTGAAAGGGACAATCAGCCCCAGCATTTT	CASSERDNQPQHF
.	TRBV29-1	.	TRBJ1-1	TGCAGCGCCGAGGGGACAATGAACACTGAAGCTTTCTTT	CSAEGTMNTEAFF
.	TRBV30	.	TRBJ2-7	TGTGCCTGGAGTAAGGCCATAAAGAGCTCCTACGAGCAGTACTTC	CAWSKAIKSSYEQYF
.	TRBV6-5	.	TRBJ2-2	TGTGCCAGCAGTTCCAGGGCCGGGGAGCTGTTTTTT	CASSSRAGELFF
.	TRBV2	TRBD2	TRBJ2-3	TGTGCCAGCAAGACCGGGACTAGCGGGGTATTCGTCACAGATACGCAGTATTTT	CASKTGTSGVFVTDTQYF
.	TRBV5-1	TRBD1	TRBJ2-1	TGCGCCAGCAGCCCGGGCATACAGGGGGCGCCTGGTGAGCAGTTCTTC	CASSPGIQGAPGEQFF
.	TRBV7-9	.	TRBJ1-5	TGTGCCAGCAGCTTAGTAGGTTCCTTACAGCCCCAGCATTTT	CASSLVGSLQPQHF
.	TRBV2	TRBD1	TRBJ2-2	TGTGCCAGCAGTGAAGCGAGGGGGCCCGGGGAGCTGTTTTTT	CASSEARGPGELFF
.	TRBV5-1	.	TRBJ1-1	TGCGCCAGCAGCTTGGAGACGAACACTGAAGCTTTCTTT	CASSLETNTEAFF
.	TRBV29-1	.	TRBJ2-5	TGCAGCGTCTTCTGGCAGGGAAAACAAGAGACCCAGTACTTC	CSVFWQGKQETQYF
.	TRBV5-6	.	TRBJ2-1	TGTGCCAGCACCCGAAGGCAGAGACTAGACCATGAGCAGTTCTTC	CASTRRQRLDHEQFF
few	TRBV4-2	.	TRBJ1-3	TGTGCCAGCAGCCAAGATCCCGGGGCGCGAAACACCATATATTTT	CASSQDPGARNTIYF
.	TRBV18	.	TRBJ2-7	TGTGCCAGCTCACCACTGGGGACCTACGAGCAGTACTTC	CASSPLGTYEQYF
.	TRBV7-2	.	TRBJ2-5	TGTGCCAGCAGCACACAAACCCGGGGGGCCTGGGAGACCCAGTACTTC	CASSTQTRGAWETQYF
.	TRBV29-1	.	TRBJ2-3	TGCAGCGTTGGGCACCTCCACACAGATACGCAGTATTTT	CSVGHLHTDTQYF
few	TRBV30	.	TRBJ1-4	TGTGCCTGGAGTGTAACCAGGGCTCCAACTAATGAAAAACTGTTTTTT	CAWSVTRAPTNEKLFF
.	TRBV2	.	TRBJ2-2	TGTGCCAGCAGTGACTCGTATCGGGGTGGGGAGCTGTTTTTT	CASSDSYRGGELFF
.	TRBV9	.	TRBJ2-5	TGTGCCAGCAGCGATGCGGAGGGGGCCTTGGAGACCCAGTACTTC	CASSDAEGALETQYF
few	TRBV5-1	.	TRBJ2-7	TGCGCCAGCAGCTTGGGACAGCACGAGCAGTACTTC	CASSLGQHEQYF
few	TRBV29-1	.	TRBJ1-2	TGCAGCGCCTCGGGGGCATGGGGCTACACCTTC	CSASGAWGYTF
once	TRBV19	.	TRBJ2-5	TGTGCCAGTAATCATGGAGAGACCCAGTACTTC	CASNHGETQYF
.	TRBV30	TRBD1	TRBJ2-7	TGTGCCTGGAGTCCGGGACAGGTGAACTACGAGCAGTACTTC	CAWSPGQVNYEQYF
.	TRBV19	.	TRBJ1-5	TGTGCCAGTAGTATATCCCTCGCACAGGGAGGCAATCAGCCCCAGCATTTT	CASSISLAQGGNQPQHF
few	TRBV14	.	TRBJ2-3	TGTGCCAGCAGCCGGCGGGGAGCGACAGATACGCAGTATTTT	CASSRRGATDTQYF
.	TRBV18	.	TRBJ2-7	TGTGCCAGCTCAACGGACGGAGAATACGAGCAGTACTTC	CASSTDGEYEQYF
.	TRBV4-1	.	TRBJ2-5	TGCGCCAGCAGCCAATTAGGAACTAGTTACCAAGAGACCCAGTACTTC	CASSQLGTSYQETQYF
.	TRBV5-1	.	TRBJ2-2	TGCGCCAGCAGCTTGGACCCGCCGGGACAACCTAACACCGGGGAGCTGTTTTTT	CASSLDPPGQPNTGELFF
.	TRBV15	.	TRBJ1-1	TGTGCCACCAGCCGACCCCTCCACCAGGAATTGAACACTGAAGCTTTCTTT	CATSRPLHQELNTEAFF
few	TRBV9	.	TRBJ2-3	TGTGCCAGCAGCGTTGGGGTTAGCACAGATACGCAGTATTTT	CASSVGVSTDTQYF
.	TRBV13	.	TRBJ1-2	TGTGCCAGCAGCTTAATCCAGGGAAGTACAAACTATGGCTACACCTTC	CASSLIQGSTNYGYTF
.	TRBV4-2	TRBD1	TRBJ2-7	TGTGCCAGCGATCCCGGGACAGGGGGGAACTACGAGCAGTACTTC	CASDPGTGGNYEQYF
.	TRBV27	.	TRBJ1-5	TGTGCCGGATCAGGCAGGGGACATCAGCCCCAGCATTTT	CAGSGRGHQPQHF
few	TRBV28	.	TRBJ1-2	TGTGCCAGCAGACCTCCGGGGTACGGCTACACCTTC	CASRPPGYGYTF
.	TRBV29-1	TRBD2	TRBJ2-5	TGCAGCGGTACCGGACTAGCGGGGGGCCCTTTACAAGAGACCCAGTACTTC	CSGTGLAGGPLQETQYF
.	TRBV5-6	.	TRBJ1-2	TGTGCCAGCAGCGGTACAGGGAACTATGGCTACACCTTC	CASSGTGNYGYTF
few	TRBV5-1	.	TRBJ1-2	TGCGCCAGCAGAGAGGACATTTCCAACTATGGCTACACCTTC	CASREDISNYGYTF
once	TRBV10-3	.	TRBJ2-7	TGTGCCATCAGTGAAGGGGACGGGTACTCCTACGAGCAGTACTTC	CAISEGDGYSYEQYF
.	TRBV25-1	.	TRBJ2-7	TGTGCCAGCAGTGATGCAGGGTCCCTCTACGAGCAGTACTTC	CASSDAGSLYEQYF
.	TRBV5-1	TRBD2	TRBJ2-5	TGCGCCAGCAGCTTGGCAGGTAGCGGGGGTGAGACCCAGTACTTC	CASSLAGSGGETQYF
.	TRBV15	.	TRBJ2-2	TGTGCCACCAGCCTGTACACCGGGGAGCTGTTTTTT	CATSLYTGELFF
once	TRBV5-1	.	TRBJ2-1	TGCGCCAGCAGCTTGGCCAATTGGAATGAGCAGTTCTTC	CASSLANWNEQFF
many	TRBV11-3	.	TRBJ2-7	TGTGCCAGCAGCTTAGACGTGACGTACGAGCAGTACTTC	CASSLDVTYEQYF